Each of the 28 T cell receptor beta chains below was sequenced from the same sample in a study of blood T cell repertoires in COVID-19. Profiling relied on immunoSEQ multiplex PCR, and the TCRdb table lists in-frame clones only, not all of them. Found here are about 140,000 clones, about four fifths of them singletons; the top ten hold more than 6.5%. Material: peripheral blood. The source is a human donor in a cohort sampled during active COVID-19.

The CDR3 loop is CASSQEDRGGETQYF. The CDR3 DNA reads as TGCGCCAGCAGCCAAGAAGACAGGGGGGGGGAGACCCAGTACTTC. The J gene is TRBJ2-5, the V gene TRBV4-3; 9 bases match TRBD1. The CDR3 contains 15 residues. Germline V gene data show CDR1 as LGHNA and CDR2 as YSLEER. Trimming took 0 bases from V and 5 from J; bases not matched to a gene: 4.

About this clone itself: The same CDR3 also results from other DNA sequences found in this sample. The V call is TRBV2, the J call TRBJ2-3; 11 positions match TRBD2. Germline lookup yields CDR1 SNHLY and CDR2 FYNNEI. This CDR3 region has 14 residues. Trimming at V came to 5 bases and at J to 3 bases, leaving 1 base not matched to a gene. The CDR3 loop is CASSRLAGTDTQYF. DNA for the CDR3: TGTGCCAGCAGTCGACTAGCGGGAACAGATACGCAGTATTTT. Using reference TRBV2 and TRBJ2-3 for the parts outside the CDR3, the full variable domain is EPEVTQTPSHQVTQMGQEVILRCVPISNHLYFYWYRQILGQKVEFLVSFYNNEISEKSEIFDDQFSVERPDGSNFTLKIRSTKLEDSAMYFCASSRLAGTDTQYFGPGTRLTVL.

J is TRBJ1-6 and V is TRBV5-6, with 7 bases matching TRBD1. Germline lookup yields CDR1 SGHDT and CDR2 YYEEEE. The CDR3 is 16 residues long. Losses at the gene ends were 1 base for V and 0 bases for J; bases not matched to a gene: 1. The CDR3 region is CASSLTGVSYNSPLHF. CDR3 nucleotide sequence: TGTGCCAGCAGCTTGACAGGGGTCTCCTATAATTCACCCCTCCACTTT.

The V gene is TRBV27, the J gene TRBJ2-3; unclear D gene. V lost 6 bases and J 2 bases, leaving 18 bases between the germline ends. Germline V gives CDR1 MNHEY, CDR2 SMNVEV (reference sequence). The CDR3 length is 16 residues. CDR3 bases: TGTGCCAGCAGCGTTTTCTTGGCCTCTTTCACAGATACGCAGTATTTT. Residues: CASSVFLASFTDTQYF.

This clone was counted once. In DNA, the CDR3 is TGTGCCAGCAGCGTACAGACAGGTTCAGTTTCCGAGCAGTACTTC. It specifies CASSVQTGSVSEQYF. The V and J genes are TRBV9 and TRBJ2-7; possibly TRBD1 for D (6 bases). The CDR3 runs 15 residues. V dropped 1 base and J dropped 6 bases, with 17 bases sitting between them. Germline V CDR1 and CDR2: SGDLS, YYNGEE.

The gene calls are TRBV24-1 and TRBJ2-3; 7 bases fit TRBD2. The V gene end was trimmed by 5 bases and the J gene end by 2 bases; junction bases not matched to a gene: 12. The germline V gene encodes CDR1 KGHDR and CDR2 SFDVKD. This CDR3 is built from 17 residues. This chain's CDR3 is CATSGSVPAGYTDTQYF. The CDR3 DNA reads TGTGCCACCAGTGGCTCCGTTCCAGCGGGATACACAGATACGCAGTATTTT.

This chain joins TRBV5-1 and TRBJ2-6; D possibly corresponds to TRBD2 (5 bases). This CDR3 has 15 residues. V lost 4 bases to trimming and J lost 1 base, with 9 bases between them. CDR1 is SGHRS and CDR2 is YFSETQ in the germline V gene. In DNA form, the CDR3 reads TGCGCCAGCAGCCTGGACTGGTCTGGGGCCAACGTCCTGACTTTC. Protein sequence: CASSLDWSGANVLTF.

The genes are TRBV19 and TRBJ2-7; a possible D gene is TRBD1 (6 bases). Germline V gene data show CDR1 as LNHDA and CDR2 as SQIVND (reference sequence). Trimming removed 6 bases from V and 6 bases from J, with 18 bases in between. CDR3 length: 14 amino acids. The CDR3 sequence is CASSQKTHRAEQYF. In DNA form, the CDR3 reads TGTGCCAGTAGCCAGAAAACCCACAGGGCCGAGCAGTACTTC.

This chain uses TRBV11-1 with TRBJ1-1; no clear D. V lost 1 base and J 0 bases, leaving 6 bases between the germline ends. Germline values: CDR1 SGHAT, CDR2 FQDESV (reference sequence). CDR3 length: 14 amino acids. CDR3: CASSLGQLNTEAFF. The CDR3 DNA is TGTGCCAGCAGCTTAGGGCAGTTGAACACTGAAGCTTTCTTT.

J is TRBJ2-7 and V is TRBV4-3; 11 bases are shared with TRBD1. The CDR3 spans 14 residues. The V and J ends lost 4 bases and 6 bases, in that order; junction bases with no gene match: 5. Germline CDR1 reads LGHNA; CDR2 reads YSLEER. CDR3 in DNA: TGCGCCAGCAGCCTGACCGGGACAGGGGGCGAGCAGTACTTC. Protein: CASSLTGTGGEQYF.

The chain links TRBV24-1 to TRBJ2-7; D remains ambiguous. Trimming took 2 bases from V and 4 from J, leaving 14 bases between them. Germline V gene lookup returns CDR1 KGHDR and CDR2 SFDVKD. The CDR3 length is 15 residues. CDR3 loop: CATSDSGWREYEQYF. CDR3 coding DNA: TGTGCCACCAGTGATTCCGGGTGGAGAGAATACGAGCAGTACTTC.

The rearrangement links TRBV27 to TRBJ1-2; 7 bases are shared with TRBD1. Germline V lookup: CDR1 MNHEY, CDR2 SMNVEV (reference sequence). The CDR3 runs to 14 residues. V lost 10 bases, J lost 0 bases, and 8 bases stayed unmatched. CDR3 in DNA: TGTGCCACCAGACAGGGCATAACTAACTATGGCTACACCTTC. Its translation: CATRQGITNYGYTF.

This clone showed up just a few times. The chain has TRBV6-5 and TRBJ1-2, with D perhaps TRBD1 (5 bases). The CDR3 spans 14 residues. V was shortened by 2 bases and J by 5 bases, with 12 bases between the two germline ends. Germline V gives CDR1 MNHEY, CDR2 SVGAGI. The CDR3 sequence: CASSYRGKLYGYTF. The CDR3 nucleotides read TGTGCCAGCAGTTACCGGGGGAAATTATATGGCTACACCTTC.

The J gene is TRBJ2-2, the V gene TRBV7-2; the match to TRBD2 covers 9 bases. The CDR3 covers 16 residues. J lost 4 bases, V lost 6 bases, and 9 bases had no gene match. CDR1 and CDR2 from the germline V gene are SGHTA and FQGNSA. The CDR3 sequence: CASRAPGLASTGELFF. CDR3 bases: TGTGCCAGCAGGGCGCCGGGACTAGCAAGCACCGGGGAGCTGTTTTTT.

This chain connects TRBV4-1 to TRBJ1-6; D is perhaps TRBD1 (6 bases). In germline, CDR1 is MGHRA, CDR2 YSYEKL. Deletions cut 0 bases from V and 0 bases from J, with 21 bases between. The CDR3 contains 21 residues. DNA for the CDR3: TGCGCCAGCAGCCAAGAGAAGGGGGTACTACTATCGAGCTCCTATAATTCACCCCTCCACTTT. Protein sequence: CASSQEKGVLLSSSYNSPLHF.

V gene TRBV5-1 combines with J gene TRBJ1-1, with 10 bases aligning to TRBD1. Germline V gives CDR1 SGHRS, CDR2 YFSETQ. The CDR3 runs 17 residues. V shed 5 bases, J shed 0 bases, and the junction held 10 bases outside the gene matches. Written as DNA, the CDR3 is TGCGCCAGCAGACAGACAGGGGGCTATTTATTGAACACTGAAGCTTTCTTT. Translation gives CASRQTGGYLLNTEAFF.

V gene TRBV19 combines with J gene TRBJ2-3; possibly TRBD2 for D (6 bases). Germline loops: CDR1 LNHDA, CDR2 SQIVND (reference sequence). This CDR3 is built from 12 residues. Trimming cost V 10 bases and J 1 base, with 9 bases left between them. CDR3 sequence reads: CATSGGTDTQYF. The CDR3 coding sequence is TGTGCCACCTCGGGAGGCACAGATACGCAGTATTTT.

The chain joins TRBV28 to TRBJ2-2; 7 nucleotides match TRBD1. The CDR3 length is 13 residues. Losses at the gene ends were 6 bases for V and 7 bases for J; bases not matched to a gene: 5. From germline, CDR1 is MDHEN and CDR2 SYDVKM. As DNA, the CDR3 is TGTGCCAGCAGCCCGACAGGGATCGGGGAGCTGTTTTTT. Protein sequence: CASSPTGIGELFF. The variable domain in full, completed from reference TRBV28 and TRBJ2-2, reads DVKVTQSSRYLVKRTGEKVFLECVQDMDHENMFWYRQDPGLGLRLIYFSYDVKMKEKGDIPEGYSVSREKKERFSLILESASTNQTSMYLCASSPTGIGELFFGEGSRLTVL.

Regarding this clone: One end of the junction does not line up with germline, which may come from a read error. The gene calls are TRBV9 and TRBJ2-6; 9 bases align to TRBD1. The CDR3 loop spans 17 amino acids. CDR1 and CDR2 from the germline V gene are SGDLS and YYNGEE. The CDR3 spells CASTRTGDRSAANVLTF. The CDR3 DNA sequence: TGTGCCAGCACCAGGACAGGGGACAGGTCTGCGGCCAACGTCCTGACTTTC.

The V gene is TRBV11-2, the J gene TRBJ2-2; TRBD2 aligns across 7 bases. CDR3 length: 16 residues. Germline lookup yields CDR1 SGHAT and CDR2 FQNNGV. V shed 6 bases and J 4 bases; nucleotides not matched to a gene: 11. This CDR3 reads CASSRMGGSGTGELFF. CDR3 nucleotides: TGTGCCAGCAGTCGGATGGGGGGGAGTGGCACCGGGGAGCTGTTTTTT.

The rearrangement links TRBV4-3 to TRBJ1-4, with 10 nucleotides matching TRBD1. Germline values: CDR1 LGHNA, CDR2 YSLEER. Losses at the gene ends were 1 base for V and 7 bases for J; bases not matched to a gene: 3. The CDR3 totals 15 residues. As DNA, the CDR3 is TGCGCCAGCAGCCAAGGTCGGACAGGGGGTGAAAAACTGTTTTTT. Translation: CASSQGRTGGEKLFF.

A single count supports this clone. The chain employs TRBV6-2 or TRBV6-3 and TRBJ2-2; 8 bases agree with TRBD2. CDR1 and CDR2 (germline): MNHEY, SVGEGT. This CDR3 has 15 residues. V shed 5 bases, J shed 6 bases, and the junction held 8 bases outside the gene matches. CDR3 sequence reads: CASSTGLVGPGELFF. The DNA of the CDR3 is TGTGCCAGCAGTACGGGACTAGTTGGTCCCGGGGAGCTGTTTTTT.

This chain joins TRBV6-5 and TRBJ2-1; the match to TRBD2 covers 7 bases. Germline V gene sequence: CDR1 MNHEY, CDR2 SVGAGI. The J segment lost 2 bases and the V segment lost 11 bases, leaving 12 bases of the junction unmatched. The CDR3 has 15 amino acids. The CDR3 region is CAHSYLGGTYNEQFF. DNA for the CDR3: TGTGCCCACTCTTACCTGGGGGGGACCTACAATGAGCAGTTCTTC.

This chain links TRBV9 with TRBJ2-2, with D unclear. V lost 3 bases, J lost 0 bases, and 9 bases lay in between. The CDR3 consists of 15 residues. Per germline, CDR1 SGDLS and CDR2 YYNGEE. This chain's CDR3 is CASSGSAANTGELFF. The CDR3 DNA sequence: TGTGCCAGCAGCGGTAGTGCCGCGAACACCGGGGAGCTGTTTTTT.

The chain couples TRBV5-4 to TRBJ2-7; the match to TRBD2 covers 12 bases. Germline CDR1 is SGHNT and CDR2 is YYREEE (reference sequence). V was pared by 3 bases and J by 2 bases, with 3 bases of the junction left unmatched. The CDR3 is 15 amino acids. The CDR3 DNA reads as TGTGCCAGCAGCTCCAGGACTAGCGGGACCTACGAGCAGTACTTC. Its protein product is CASSSRTSGTYEQYF.

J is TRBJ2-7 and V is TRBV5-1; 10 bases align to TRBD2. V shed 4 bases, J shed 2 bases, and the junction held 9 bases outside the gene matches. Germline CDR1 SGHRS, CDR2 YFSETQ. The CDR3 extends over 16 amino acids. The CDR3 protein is CASSVLTSGTTYEQYF. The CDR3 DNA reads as TGCGCCAGCAGCGTCCTTACTAGCGGGACCACCTACGAGCAGTACTTC.

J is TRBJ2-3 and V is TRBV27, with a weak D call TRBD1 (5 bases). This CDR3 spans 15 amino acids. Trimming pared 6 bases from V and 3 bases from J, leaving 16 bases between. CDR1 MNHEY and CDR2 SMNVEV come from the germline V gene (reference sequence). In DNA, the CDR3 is TGTGCCAGCAGCGTTTTAGGGGTTCGGACAGATACGCAGTATTTT. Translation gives CASSVLGVRTDTQYF.

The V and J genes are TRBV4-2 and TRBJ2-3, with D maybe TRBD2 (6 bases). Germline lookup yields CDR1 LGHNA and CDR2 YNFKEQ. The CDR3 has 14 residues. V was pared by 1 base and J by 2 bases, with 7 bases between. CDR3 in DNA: TGTGCCAGCAGCCAAGGGGACTTCACAGATACGCAGTATTTT. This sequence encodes CASSQGDFTDTQYF.